The source of this TCR beta chain is a study of blood T cell repertoires in COVID-19. Turning to the study itself: Spain, Italy and the United States supplied samples that represented acute and convalescent COVID-19. T cells, B-cell-depleted T cells, or PBMCs supplied cDNA or gDNA.

CDR3 length: 15 amino acids. The germline V gene has CDR1 MNHNS and CDR2 SASEGT. V was pared by 0 bases and J by 3 bases, with 12 bases between. Authors' processing steps: The assay estimated nucleated cells by amplifying reference gene primers. Clones were read by immunoSEQ multiplex PCR, and TCRdb kept only the in-frame ones, dropping some. That table gives V, J and clone size, and the DNA gave D and trimming. The sample consists of 200,000 or so clones, about 88% of them appearing once. The clonotype was recovered from a middle-aged woman who had recovered from COVID-19. The chain links TRBV6-1 to TRBJ2-7; D possibly corresponds to TRBD2 (5 bases). The sequenced sample was peripheral blood. The CDR3 bases are TGTGCCAGCAGTGAAGCGTTACTAGTAGGCTACGAGCAGTACTTC. It yields the protein CASSEALLVGYEQYF.